This T cell receptor (beta chain) was found in a study of T cells in Graves' hyperthyroidism and ophthalmopathy. At least 3 on the Clinical Activity Score was recorded for ophthalmopathy patients, who also had NOSPECS grade at least 4 and duration under 3 months. Diagnoses rested on clinical symptoms, serum thyroxine and TRAb, thyroid ultrasound and orbital computed tomography. This clonotype was seen ten or more times. As yet, its antigen is unknown. From RNA transcripts, TCR beta CDR3 regions were amplified. First-round RT-PCR of the TCR CDR3 relied on the HTBI primer set. Each CDR3 protein gets one entry after TCRdb re-called the multiplex PCR reads with MiXCR. The profile shows hundreds of thousands of distinct CDR3 sequences, 24% of them singletons. V lost 3 bases and J lost 5, with 13 bases in between. From germline, CDR1 is LGHNA and CDR2 YSLEER. There are 15 residues in the CDR3. Findings and caveats of the study: A 13 V-J model separated ophthalmopathy from stable hyperthyroidism. Clonotypes that were expanded in thyroid above 0.001 mostly appeared in blood too.

The sequence derives from a woman aged 25 to 39 with Graves' ophthalmopathy. The chain couples TRBV4-3 to TRBJ2-2, with a possible D match to TRBD2 (6 bases). The sample taken for sequencing was blood. This chain's CDR3 is CASSQGTAGTGELFF. In DNA form, the CDR3 reads TGCGCCAGCAGCCAGGGGACCGCGGGGACCGGGGAGCTGTTTTTT.